The 3 T cell receptor beta chains listed next were all sequenced from one sample in a study of T-cell reconstitution after alpha-beta-depleted transplantation in children. TCRbeta library construction was performed incorporating unique molecular identifiers. TCRdb re-called the PCR reads through MiXCR, storing one row per CDR3 protein. This table holds under 250,000 distinct CDR3 sequences, roughly a quarter found once. The sample in question was PBMCs, mostly from graft donor cells, obtained 360 days after TCRalphabeta/CD19-depleted stem cell transplant. These receptors all stem from a female patient aged 2-9 years who had a stem cell transplant for congenital amegakaryocytic thrombocytopenia, so the T cells may come from the graft donor.

On this clonotype: The CDR3 ends on some other residue instead of the conserved phenylalanine or tryptophan, so this is likely a read error. The chain uses TRBV4-1 and TRBJ2-1, with no clear D. Germline values: CDR1 MGHRA, CDR2 YSYEKL. The CDR3 contains 14 residues. The germline V and J ends were trimmed by 1 base and 6 bases, with 10 bases remaining between them. The chain's CDR3 is CASSQVSGPNEQFL. The CDR3 nucleotides read TGCGCCAGCAGCCAAGTCTCTGGGCCCAATGAGCAGTTCTTA.

This chain links TRBV10-3 with TRBJ2-3; a possible D gene is TRBD2 (7 bases). V was cut by 0 bases and J by 5 bases, with 18 bases left in between. The CDR3 is made up of 17 amino acids. CDR1 is ENHRY, CDR2 SYGVKD, per germline. DNA for the CDR3: TGTGCCATCAGTGAGTCGACTTACGGGGGGCTTGGAGATACGCAGTATTTT. Translated, it gives CAISESTYGGLGDTQYF.

This clonotype was counted between two and nine times. The gene calls are TRBV5-1 and TRBJ2-1; D is undetermined. Trimming pared 4 bases from V and 5 bases from J, leaving 13 bases between. There are 14 residues in the CDR3. Germline V CDR1 and CDR2: SGHRS, YFSETQ. The CDR3 region is CASSPPFADNEQFF. The CDR3 region has the DNA TGCGCCAGCAGCCCGCCCTTCGCGGACAATGAGCAGTTCTTC.